The T cell receptor beta chain described here comes from a study of tumor-infiltrating lymphocytes in primary liver carcinoma. Co-extracting RNA and DNA was done with roughly 18-32 mg of unsorted bulk tissue as input. TCR beta cDNA was made from roughly 500 ng total RNA with a constant-region primer. It was through three nested multiplex PCR rounds of slightly modified ARM-PCR that TCR beta libraries arose. A C-beta reverse primer and TRBV1-TRBV30 forward primers served in each of the first two PCR rounds, at roughly 10 cycles apiece. TCRdb passed the multiplex PCR reads through MiXCR, listing each CDR3 protein once. The repertoire holds under 130,000 distinct CDR3 sequences, with 80% to 85% as singletons. With respect to this clonotype: An end of the junction does not agree with germline; a read error may underlie this.

Germline V gene lookup returns CDR1 MDHEN and CDR2 SYDVKM. The CDR3 sequence is 15 residues long. Source material: liver tumor tissue from sampling region 3. Subset described: tumor region T3, left-lateral pole. The receptor was derived from a middle-aged man with primary liver carcinoma and hepatitis B virus infection. The rearrangement links TRBV28 to TRBJ1-6; tentatively, D is TRBD1 (6 bases). The chain's CDR3 is CVSSPTTGWYSPLHF. As DNA, the CDR3 is TGTGTCAGCAGTCCTACCACAGGGTGGTATTCACCTCTCCACTTT.